This TCR beta chain was observed in a study of blood T cell repertoires in COVID-19. Study-level information: Nucleic acid was either cDNA or gDNA, and it came from T cells, B-cell-depleted T cells, or PBMCs.

This clone was recorded once. Generated by immunoSEQ multiplex PCR, the TCRdb table keeps only in-frame clones and is missing some. The sample gives about 220,000 clones, approximately 83% of which show up once; over 3% is in the top ten. Trimming at V came to 7 bases and at J to 2 bases, leaving 15 bases not matched to a gene. Germline values: CDR1 SGHRS, CDR2 YFSETQ. The CDR3 covers 18 residues. The chain has TRBV5-1 and TRBJ2-3, with 11 bases matching TRBD2. Specimen: peripheral blood. The clonotype originates from a woman aged 25 to 39 who had recovered from COVID-19. DNA for the CDR3: TGCGCCAGCTTCCGGGACAGGGAACTAGCGGGGGCCACAGATACGCAGTATTTT. Protein product: CASFRDRELAGATDTQYF.